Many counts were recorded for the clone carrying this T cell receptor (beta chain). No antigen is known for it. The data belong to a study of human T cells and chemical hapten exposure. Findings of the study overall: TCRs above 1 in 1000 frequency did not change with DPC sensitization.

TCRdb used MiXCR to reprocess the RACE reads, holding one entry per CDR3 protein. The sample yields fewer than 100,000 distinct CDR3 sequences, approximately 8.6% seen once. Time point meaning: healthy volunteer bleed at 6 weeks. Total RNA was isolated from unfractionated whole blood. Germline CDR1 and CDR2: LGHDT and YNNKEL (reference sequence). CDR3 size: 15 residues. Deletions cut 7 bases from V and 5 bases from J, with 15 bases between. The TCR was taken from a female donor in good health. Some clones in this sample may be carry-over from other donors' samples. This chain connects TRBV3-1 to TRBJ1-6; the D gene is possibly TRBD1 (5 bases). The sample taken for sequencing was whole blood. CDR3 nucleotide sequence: TGTGCCAGCACCCAGAGAGGGGTGCATAATTCACCCCTCCACTTT. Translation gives CASTQRGVHNSPLHF.